The 7 T cell receptor beta chains in this list originate from one sample, sequenced in a study of blood T cell repertoires in COVID-19. Assay used: immunoSEQ multiplex PCR; TCRdb lists only in-frame clones, some missing. The sample includes a few hundred thousand clones, roughly 90% of them seen just once. Material: peripheral blood. These TCRs come from a middle-aged woman who had recovered from COVID-19.

The chain employs TRBV7-2 and TRBJ1-5, with TRBD1 matching over 8 bases. Per the germline V gene, CDR1 is SGHTA and CDR2 is FQGNSA. The CDR3 extends over 15 amino acids. V lost 0 bases to trimming and J lost 7 bases; unmatched junction nucleotides: 5. The CDR3 loop is CASSLAQGAGQPQHF. The CDR3 coding sequence is TGTGCCAGCAGCTTAGCGCAGGGGGCGGGGCAGCCCCAGCATTTT. Based on the CDR3 plus reference TRBV7-2 and TRBJ1-5, the full variable domain is GAGVSQSPSNKVTEKGKDVELRCDPISGHTALYWYRQSLGQGLEFLIYFQGNSAPDKSGLPSDRFSAERTGGSVSTLTIQRTQQEDSAVYLCASSLAQGAGQPQHFGDGTRLSIL.

The gene calls are TRBV5-8 and TRBJ2-1, with TRBD2 identical over 10 bases. This CDR3 spans 16 amino acids. The V and J ends lost 4 bases and 3 bases, in that order; junction bases with no gene match: 7. Looked up from germline, CDR1 is SGHTS and CDR2 is YDEGEE. Written as DNA, the CDR3 is TGTGCCAGCAGCCCCGGTCGGACTAGCGGCTACAATGAGCAGTTCTTC. Amino acid sequence: CASSPGRTSGYNEQFF.

This chain connects TRBV2 to TRBJ2-5; D uncertain. Germline V gives CDR1 SNHLY, CDR2 FYNNEI. This CDR3 region has 14 residues. Between the trimmed V and J ends, which lost 7 bases and 4 bases, there was a span of 16 bases. The CDR3 protein is CASTSEGVSETQYF. DNA of the CDR3: TGTGCCAGCACCTCGGAAGGAGTCTCAGAGACCCAGTACTTC.

This chain links TRBV27 with TRBJ2-3; the match to TRBD2 covers 13 bases. The CDR3 has 19 amino acids. CDR1 is MNHEY, CDR2 SMNVEV, per germline (reference sequence). V gave up 0 bases and J gave up 8 bases; unmatched junction bases: 14. CDR3 residues: CASSLSGRTSGGPPGTQYF. Written as DNA, the CDR3 is TGTGCCAGCAGTTTATCGGGGAGGACTAGCGGGGGCCCTCCCGGTACGCAGTATTTT.

The CDR3 sequence: CASSIDFSGAFVEQFF. The DNA of the CDR3 is TGTGCCAGTAGTATAGATTTTAGCGGGGCCTTCGTTGAGCAGTTCTTC. This chain uses TRBV19 with TRBJ2-1, with TRBD2 matching over 8 bases. The junction had 10 bases not matched to a gene; V was cut back by 0 bases and J by 9 bases. The CDR3 has 16 residues. Germline V lookup: CDR1 LNHDA, CDR2 SQIVND (reference sequence).

The V and J genes are TRBV7-2 and TRBJ2-7, with 8 bases that match TRBD2. Germline V CDR1 and CDR2: SGHTA, FQGNSA. CDR3 size: 17 residues. Trimming cost V 5 bases and J 7 bases; bases outside gene matches: 19. The CDR3 region is CASSLSAGGGGSREQYF. The CDR3 bases are TGTGCCAGCAGCCTATCCGCGGGAGGAGGGGGTTCGCGGGAGCAGTACTTC.

This chain connects TRBV5-4 to TRBJ2-7; no reliable D call. The germline V gene has CDR1 SGHNT and CDR2 YYREEE (reference sequence). The CDR3 loop spans 14 amino acids. V was trimmed by 1 base and J by 1 base, leaving 9 bases between them. CDR3 sequence reads: CASSLMGISYEQYF. CDR3 nucleotide sequence: TGTGCCAGCAGCTTGATGGGCATATCCTACGAGCAGTACTTC. Drawing the rest from reference TRBV5-4 and TRBJ2-7, the complete variable domain is ETGVTQSPTHLIKTRGQQVTLRCSSQSGHNTVSWYQQALGQGPQFIFQYYREEENGRGNFPPRFSGLQFPNYSSELNVNALELDDSALYLCASSLMGISYEQYFGPGTRLTVT.